The 27 T cell receptor beta chains below all came from one sample that was sequenced in a study of CD4 T cells in relation to SARS-CoV-2 and coronaviruses. TCRdb's copy holds only in-frame clones and misses some; the assay was immunoSEQ multiplex PCR. This sample has 15,000 to 20,000 clones, with about four fifths found just once. These TCRs' antigens remain unknown. CD4+ T cells from unexposed donors were obtained before the COVID-19 pandemic (2011-2018). CD4+ T cells were isolated from the cells after more than 8 days of culture. Sequencing used CD4+ T cells from PBMCs, cultured in vitro. Receptors were obtained from a human donor in good health.

V gene TRBV7-2 combines with J gene TRBJ2-3; 12 positions agree with TRBD1. The junction had 6 bases not matched to a gene; V was cut back by 4 bases and J by 7 bases. Germline V gene sequence: CDR1 SGHTA, CDR2 FQGNSA. This CDR3 comprises 15 residues. The chain's CDR3 is CASSWGDRGQNTQYF. As DNA, the CDR3 is TGTGCCAGCAGCTGGGGGGACAGGGGGCAGAATACGCAGTATTTT.

This clone has a single count. The DNA of the CDR3 is TGTGCCAGTAGTATGCAGGGGGCCTCGTACGAGCAGTACTTC. Translation: CASSMQGASYEQYF. The J gene is TRBJ2-7, the V gene TRBV19; TRBD1 matches at 8 bases. The CDR3 runs to 14 residues. The V gene's germline CDR1 is LNHDA and CDR2 SQIVND (reference sequence). After removal of 3 bases from V and 4 bases from J, the junction contained 5 bases not matched to a gene.

The chain couples TRBV7-2 to TRBJ1-5; D ambiguous. Between the trimmed V and J ends, which lost 6 bases and 1 base, there was a span of 10 bases. The V gene's germline CDR1 is SGHTA and CDR2 FQGNSA. The CDR3 runs 14 residues. As DNA, the CDR3 is TGTGCCAGCAGTAACGGGTGGAGCAATCAGCCCCAGCATTTT. It encodes CASSNGWSNQPQHF.

The rearrangement links TRBV4-3 to TRBJ1-2; 10 nucleotides match TRBD1. With V trimmed by 0 bases and J by 7 bases, 5 bases remained unmatched. Per germline, CDR1 LGHNA and CDR2 YSLEER. The CDR3 extends over 15 amino acids. The DNA of the CDR3 is TGCGCCAGCAGCCAAGACCTGACAGGGGGCGGTGGCTACACCTTC. Residues: CASSQDLTGGGGYTF.

The rearrangement links TRBV29-1 to TRBJ1-2; D not certain. The CDR3 contains 12 residues. Germline V gene lookup returns CDR1 SQVTM and CDR2 ANQGSEA. V lost 3 bases, J lost 4 bases, and 9 bases lay in between. The CDR3 spells CSVDGGIYGYTF. DNA of the CDR3: TGCAGCGTTGATGGAGGGATCTATGGCTACACCTTC.

V and J are TRBV7-2 and TRBJ2-1, with D unresolved. V lost 5 bases and J 0 bases, leaving 5 bases between the germline ends. The CDR3 covers 13 residues. CDR1 and CDR2 from the germline V gene are SGHTA and FQGNSA. Here the CDR3 reads CASSPSSYNEQFF. The CDR3 DNA reads TGTGCCAGCAGCCCGAGCTCCTACAATGAGCAGTTCTTC.

V and J are TRBV10-3 and TRBJ1-2; 9 nucleotides agree with TRBD1. This CDR3 contains 14 residues. Germline-derived CDR1 and CDR2 are ENHRY and SYGVKD. Trimming took 5 bases from V and 4 from J; bases not matched to a gene: 5. The CDR3 loop is CAISTKTGGYGYTF. CDR3 DNA: TGTGCCATCAGTACTAAGACAGGGGGCTATGGCTACACCTTC.

The J gene is TRBJ1-5, the V gene TRBV18; D is uncertain. The CDR3 is 13 amino acids. Germline V gives CDR1 KGHSH, CDR2 LQKENI. With 3 bases removed from V and 7 bases from J, the gap between germline ends came to 10 bases. CDR3 sequence (DNA): TGTGCCAGCTCACCCGATGATTCACAGCCCCAGCATTTT. Protein sequence: CASSPDDSQPQHF.

This chain uses TRBV5-1 with TRBJ2-5; 9 bases align to TRBD1. The ends lost 0 bases at V and 5 bases at J; junction bases unmatched: 5. The CDR3 has 15 residues. In germline, CDR1 is SGHRS, CDR2 YFSETQ. Here the CDR3 reads CASSLEGQGWETQYF. The CDR3, as DNA: TGCGCCAGCAGCTTGGAAGGACAGGGGTGGGAGACCCAGTACTTC.

The CDR3 sequence is CASSVGGRDAGETQYF. The DNA for the CDR3 is TGTGCCAGCAGCGTGGGCGGGAGGGATGCGGGGGAGACCCAGTACTTC. The chain links TRBV9 to TRBJ2-5; TRBD2 agrees at 9 bases. The germline gives CDR1 SGDLS, CDR2 YYNGEE. The CDR3 length is 16 residues. V lost 2 bases and J lost 5; bases outside the gene matches: 10.

The rearrangement links TRBV18 to TRBJ2-3; D might be TRBD1 or TRBD2, each matching 6 bases. The CDR3 covers 14 residues. V lost 3 bases and J 5 bases, leaving 12 bases between the germline ends. Germline-derived CDR1 and CDR2 are KGHSH and LQKENI. This CDR3 reads CASSPIRGGDTQYF. DNA of the CDR3: TGTGCCAGCTCACCGATCAGGGGAGGAGATACGCAGTATTTT.

The chain joins TRBV19 to TRBJ2-7; TRBD1 matches at 8 bases. The V segment lost 3 bases and the J segment 2 bases; nucleotides outside the gene matches: 3. The length of the CDR3 is 14 residues. Germline V gene lookup returns CDR1 LNHDA and CDR2 SQIVND (reference sequence). This CDR3 is CASSIGTGTYEQYF. CDR3 bases: TGTGCCAGTAGTATCGGGACAGGCACCTACGAGCAGTACTTC. Looking up the rest from reference TRBV19 and TRBJ2-7 gives the full variable domain: DGGITQSPKYLFRKEGQNVTLSCEQNLNHDAMYWYRQDPGQGLRLIYYSQIVNDFQKGDIAEGYSVSREKKESFPLTVTSAQKNPTAFYLCASSIGTGTYEQYFGPGTRLTVT.

V gene TRBV7-6 combines with J gene TRBJ2-2, with TRBD2 matching 12 bases. Germline V lookup: CDR1 SGHVS, CDR2 FNYEAQ. The CDR3 has 16 amino acids. The V segment lost 6 bases and the J segment 5 bases; nucleotides outside the gene matches: 7. This chain's CDR3 is CASSRTSGTITGELFF. The CDR3 region has the DNA TGTGCCAGCAGTCGGACTAGCGGGACGATAACCGGGGAGCTGTTTTTT.

This chain joins TRBV19 and TRBJ1-2; 10 nucleotides line up with TRBD1. Germline V gives CDR1 LNHDA, CDR2 SQIVND (reference sequence). The CDR3 contains 15 residues. With V trimmed by 7 bases and J by 5 bases, 10 bases remained unmatched. CDR3: CASTPTGGQPYGYTF. DNA of the CDR3: TGTGCCAGTACCCCGACAGGGGGCCAACCTTATGGCTACACCTTC.

The chain is built from TRBV5-1 and TRBJ2-3, with TRBD2 matching 8 bases. The CDR3 length is 15 residues. The V gene end was trimmed by 6 bases and the J gene end by 1 base; junction bases not matched to a gene: 7. CDR1 and CDR2 (germline): SGHRS, YFSETQ. The CDR3 sequence: CASTVMGLGTDTQYF. CDR3 in DNA: TGCGCCAGCACCGTTATGGGACTAGGCACAGATACGCAGTATTTT.

The chain carries TRBV4-2 and TRBJ2-1; TRBD2 aligns across 10 bases. Germline V gene sequence: CDR1 LGHNA, CDR2 YNFKEQ. The CDR3 spans 16 residues. Trimming removed 3 bases from V and 3 bases from J; junction bases left unmatched: 5. The CDR3 nucleotides read TGTGCCAGCAGCCAGAGCGGGAGGGCCTTCTACAATGAGCAGTTCTTC. Its translation: CASSQSGRAFYNEQFF.

The chain recombines TRBV5-1 with TRBJ2-7, with D unresolved. Germline V gene sequence: CDR1 SGHRS, CDR2 YFSETQ. This CDR3 contains 14 residues. Trimming took off 4 bases at V and 7 bases at J, with 18 bases between the two ends. The CDR3: CASSTGPPTREQYF. CDR3 coding DNA: TGCGCCAGCAGCACCGGGCCGCCGACGAGAGAGCAGTACTTC.

The V and J genes are TRBV6-1 and TRBJ2-7; D may be TRBD2 (5 bases). CDR3 size: 15 residues. V lost 1 base and J 3 bases, leaving 13 bases between the germline ends. The germline CDR1 and CDR2 sequences are MNHNS and SASEGT. The CDR3 here is CASSEVSGPFYEQYF. The CDR3 nucleotides are TGTGCCAGCAGTGAAGTCAGCGGCCCGTTCTACGAGCAGTACTTC.

CDR3 in amino acids: CASSQEGTGPYGYTF. The CDR3 region has the DNA TGCGCCAGCAGCCAAGAGGGGACAGGCCCTTATGGCTACACCTTC. This chain joins TRBV4-3 and TRBJ1-2, with TRBD1 matching over 8 bases. Germline CDR1 and CDR2: LGHNA and YSLEER. The V and J ends lost 0 bases and 5 bases, in that order; junction bases with no gene match: 5. There are 15 residues in the CDR3.

The rearrangement links TRBV4-3 to TRBJ2-3; 7 positions match TRBD2. V trimming: 0 bases; J trimming: 2 bases; junction bases outside the gene matches: 11. This CDR3 spans 18 amino acids. Germline assignment: CDR1 LGHNA and CDR2 YSLEER. The CDR3 reads CASSQDRLAESITDTQYF. The DNA of the CDR3 is TGCGCCAGCAGCCAAGATAGGCTAGCGGAGTCAATCACAGATACGCAGTATTTT.

The rearrangement joins TRBV14 to TRBJ2-2; 7 positions agree with TRBD1. This CDR3 is 15 amino acids long. Trimming cost V 4 bases and J 6 bases; bases outside gene matches: 8. Germline V gene lookup returns CDR1 SGHDN and CDR2 FVKESK. CDR3 bases: TGTGCCAGCAGCCCACTACTCGACAGGGCCGGGGAGCTGTTTTTT. Its protein is CASSPLLDRAGELFF.

This chain joins TRBV20-1 and TRBJ1-6, with D unresolved. Trimming cost V 7 bases and J 7 bases, with 8 bases left between them. The CDR3 loop spans 11 amino acids. Germline assignment: CDR1 DFQATT and CDR2 SNEGSKA (reference sequence). The CDR3 nucleotides are TGCAGTGTTGGAGGGAATTCACCCCTCCACTTT. This translates into CSVGGNSPLHF.

Only one count was recorded for this clone. This chain connects TRBV9 to TRBJ2-1, with 7 nucleotides matching TRBD1. There are 15 residues in the CDR3. Trimming removed 3 bases from V and 8 bases from J; junction bases left unmatched: 11. Germline V gene data show CDR1 as SGDLS and CDR2 as YYNGEE. The CDR3 DNA is TGTGCCAGCAGCGGAGGGGGACAGCGAACGGATGAGCAGTTCTTC. Translating it yields CASSGGGQRTDEQFF.

The V and J genes are TRBV2 and TRBJ2-7; 8 nucleotides align to TRBD1. This CDR3 has 16 amino acids. Germline CDR1 SNHLY, CDR2 FYNNEI. The trim removed 4 bases at V and 5 bases at J, leaving 13 bases unmatched. The CDR3 bases are TGTGCCAGCAGTGCCCAGGGGGCGTTTGGTTCGGACGAGCAGTACTTC. Amino acid sequence: CASSAQGAFGSDEQYF.

The CDR3 loop reads CASSLWTGANVLTF. The DNA of the CDR3 is TGTGCCAGCAGTTTATGGACCGGGGCCAACGTCCTGACTTTC. The rearrangement joins TRBV27 to TRBJ2-6; D gene uncertain. CDR3 length: 14 residues. Germline-derived CDR1 and CDR2 are MNHEY and SMNVEV (reference sequence). V shed 1 base and J shed 4 bases, with 5 bases lying between them.

The chain uses TRBV3-1 (or the pseudogene TRBV3-2) and TRBJ2-1; TRBD1 is a possible D gene (6 bases). Germline V CDR1 and CDR2: LGHDT, YNNKEL (reference sequence). The CDR3 is 16 amino acids. V lost 0 bases and J lost 5, with 14 bases in between. Here the CDR3 reads CASSQDGARGHNEQFF. CDR3 DNA sequence: TGTGCCAGCAGCCAAGATGGAGCCAGGGGCCACAATGAGCAGTTCTTC.

The chain couples TRBV27 to TRBJ2-7; D might be TRBD1 (6 bases). V was pared by 6 bases and J by 4 bases, with 19 bases between. The germline V gene has CDR1 MNHEY and CDR2 SMNVEV (reference sequence). The CDR3 consists of 15 residues. CDR3 amino acids: CASSPSTGIVYEQYF. CDR3 nucleotides: TGTGCCAGCAGCCCCTCGACAGGTATAGTTTACGAGCAGTACTTC.